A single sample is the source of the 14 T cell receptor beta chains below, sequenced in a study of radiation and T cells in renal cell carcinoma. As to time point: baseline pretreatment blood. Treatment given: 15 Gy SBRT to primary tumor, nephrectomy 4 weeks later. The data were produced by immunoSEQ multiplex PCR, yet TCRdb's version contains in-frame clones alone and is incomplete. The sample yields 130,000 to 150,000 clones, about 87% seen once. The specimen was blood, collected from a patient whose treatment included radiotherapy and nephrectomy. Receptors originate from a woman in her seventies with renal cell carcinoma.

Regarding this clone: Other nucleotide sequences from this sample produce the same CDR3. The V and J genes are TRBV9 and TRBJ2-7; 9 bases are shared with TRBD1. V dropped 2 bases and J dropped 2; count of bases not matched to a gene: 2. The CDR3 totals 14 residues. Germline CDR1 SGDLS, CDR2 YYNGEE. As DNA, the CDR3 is TGTGCCAGCAGCGTCGGGACAGGGACCTACGAGCAGTACTTC. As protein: CASSVGTGTYEQYF.

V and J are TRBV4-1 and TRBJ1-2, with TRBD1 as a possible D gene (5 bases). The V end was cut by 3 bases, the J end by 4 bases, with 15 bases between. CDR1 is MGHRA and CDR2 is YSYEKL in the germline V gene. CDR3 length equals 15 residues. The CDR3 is CASSQGEYQGYGYTF. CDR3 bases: TGCGCCAGCAGCCAGGGGGAGTACCAAGGCTATGGCTACACCTTC.

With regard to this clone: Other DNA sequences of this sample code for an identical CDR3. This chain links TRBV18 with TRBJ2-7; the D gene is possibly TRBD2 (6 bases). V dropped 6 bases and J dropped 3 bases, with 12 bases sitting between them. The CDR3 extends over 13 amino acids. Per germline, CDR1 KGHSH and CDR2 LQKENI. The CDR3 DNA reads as TGTGCCAGCTCCCAGACTAGAGGCTACGAGCAGTACTTC. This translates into CASSQTRGYEQYF.

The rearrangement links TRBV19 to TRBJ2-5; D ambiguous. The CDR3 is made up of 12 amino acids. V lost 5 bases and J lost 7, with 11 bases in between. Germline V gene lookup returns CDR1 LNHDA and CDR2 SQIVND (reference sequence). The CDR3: CASSENSGTQYF. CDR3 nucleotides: TGTGCCAGTAGTGAGAACTCGGGGACCCAGTACTTC.

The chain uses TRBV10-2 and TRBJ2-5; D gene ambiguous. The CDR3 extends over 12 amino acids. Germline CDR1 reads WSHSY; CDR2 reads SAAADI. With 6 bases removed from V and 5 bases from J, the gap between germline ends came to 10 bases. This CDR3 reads CASSSMGETQYF. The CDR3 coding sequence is TGCGCCAGCAGCTCCATGGGGGAGACCCAGTACTTC.

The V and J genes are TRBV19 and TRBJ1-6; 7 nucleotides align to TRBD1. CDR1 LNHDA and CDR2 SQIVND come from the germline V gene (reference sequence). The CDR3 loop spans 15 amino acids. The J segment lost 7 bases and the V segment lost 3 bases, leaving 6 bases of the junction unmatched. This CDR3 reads CASSMAGTENSPLHF. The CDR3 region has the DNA TGTGCCAGTAGTATGGCCGGGACAGAAAATTCACCCCTCCACTTT.

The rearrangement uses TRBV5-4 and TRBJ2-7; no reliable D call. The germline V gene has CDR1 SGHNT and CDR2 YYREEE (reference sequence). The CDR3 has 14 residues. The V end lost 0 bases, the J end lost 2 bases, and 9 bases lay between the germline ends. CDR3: CASSLVALPYEQYF. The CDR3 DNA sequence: TGTGCCAGCAGCTTGGTGGCCCTCCCCTACGAGCAGTACTTC.

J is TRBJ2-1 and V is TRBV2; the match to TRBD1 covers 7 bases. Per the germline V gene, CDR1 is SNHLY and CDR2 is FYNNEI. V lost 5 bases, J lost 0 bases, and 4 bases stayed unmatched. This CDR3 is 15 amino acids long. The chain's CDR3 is CASSLDRSSYNEQFF. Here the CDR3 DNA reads TGTGCCAGCAGTTTGGACAGGAGCTCCTACAATGAGCAGTTCTTC. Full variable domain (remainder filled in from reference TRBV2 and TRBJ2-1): EPEVTQTPSHQVTQMGQEVILRCVPISNHLYFYWYRQILGQKVEFLVSFYNNEISEKSEIFDDQFSVERPDGSNFTLKIRSTKLEDSAMYFCASSLDRSSYNEQFFGPGTRLTVL.

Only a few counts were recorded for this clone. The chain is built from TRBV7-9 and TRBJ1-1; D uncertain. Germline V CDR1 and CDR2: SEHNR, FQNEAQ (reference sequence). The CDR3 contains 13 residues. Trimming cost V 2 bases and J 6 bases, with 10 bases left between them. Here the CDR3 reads CASSLMTDPEAFF. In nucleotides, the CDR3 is TGTGCCAGCAGCTTAATGACCGACCCTGAAGCTTTCTTT.

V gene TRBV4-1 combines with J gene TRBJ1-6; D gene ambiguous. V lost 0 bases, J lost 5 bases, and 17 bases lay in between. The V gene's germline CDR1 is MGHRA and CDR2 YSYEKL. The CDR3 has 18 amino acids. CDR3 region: CASSQDLYRRGDNSPLHF. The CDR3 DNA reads TGCGCCAGCAGCCAAGACCTTTACAGACGAGGAGATAATTCACCCCTCCACTTT.

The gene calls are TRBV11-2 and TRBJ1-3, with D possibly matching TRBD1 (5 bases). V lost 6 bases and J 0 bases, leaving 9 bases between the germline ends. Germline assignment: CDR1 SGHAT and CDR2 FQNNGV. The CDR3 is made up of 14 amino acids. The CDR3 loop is CASRPGNSGNTIYF. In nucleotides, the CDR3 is TGTGCCAGCAGACCAGGGAACTCTGGAAACACCATATATTTT. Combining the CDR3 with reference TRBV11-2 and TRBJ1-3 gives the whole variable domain EAGVAQSPRYKIIEKRQSVAFWCNPISGHATLYWYQQILGQGPKLLIQFQNNGVVDDSQLPKDRFSAERLKGVDSTLKIQPAKLEDSAVYLCASRPGNSGNTIYFGEGSWLTVV.

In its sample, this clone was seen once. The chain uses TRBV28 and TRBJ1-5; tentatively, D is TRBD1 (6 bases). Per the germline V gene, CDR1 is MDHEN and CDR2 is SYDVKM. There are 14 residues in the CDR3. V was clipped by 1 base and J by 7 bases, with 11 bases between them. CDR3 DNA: TGTGCCAGCAGTTTATCCCAGGGGAGGCAGCCCCAGCATTTT. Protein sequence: CASSLSQGRQPQHF.

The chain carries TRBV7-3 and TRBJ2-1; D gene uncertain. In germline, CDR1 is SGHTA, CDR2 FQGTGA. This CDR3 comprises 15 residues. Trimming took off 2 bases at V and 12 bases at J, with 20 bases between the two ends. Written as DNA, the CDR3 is TGTGCCAGCAGCTTACCTGGCGCGTCCGTTACTGGGCAGTTCTTC. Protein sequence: CASSLPGASVTGQFF.

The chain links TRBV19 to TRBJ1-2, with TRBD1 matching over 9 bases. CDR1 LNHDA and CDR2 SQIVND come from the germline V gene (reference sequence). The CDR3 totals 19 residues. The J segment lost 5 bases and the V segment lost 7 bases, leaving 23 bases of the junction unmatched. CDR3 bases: TGTGCCAGTACCAACCCTAGGCAGGGACAGGGAGGCTCCCGGTATGGCTACACCTTC. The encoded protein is CASTNPRQGQGGSRYGYTF.